This T cell receptor (beta chain) derives from a study of T cells in Graves' hyperthyroidism and ophthalmopathy. Looking at the study overall: Specimen type is peripheral blood, collected at initial diagnosis prior to any treatment. Findings of the study overall: In blood, most of the thyroid clonotypes expanded above 0.001 were also present.

Subjects aged 18 to 65 presented with newly diagnosed hyperthyroidism of less than 2 months' duration. In its sample, this clonotype was seen a few times. The antigen is undetermined. TCR beta CDR3 regions were amplified from RNA. Carried out on the TCR CDR3, a first-round RT-PCR used the HTBI primer set. TCRdb recomputed calls from the multiplex PCR reads with MiXCR, one row per CDR3 protein. The sample lists about 770,000 distinct CDR3 sequences; roughly a sixth were seen once. This CDR3 has 14 amino acids. V lost 5 bases and J 0 bases, leaving 11 bases between the germline ends. Looked up from germline, CDR1 is KGHSH and CDR2 is LQKENI.

This TCR was sampled from a woman between 50 and 59 years old with Graves' hyperthyroidism that later progressed to Graves' ophthalmopathy. The source material was blood. The V and J genes are TRBV18 and TRBJ2-7; TRBD1 is a possible D gene (5 bases). CDR3 bases: TGTGCCAGCTCAATCGACAGCCTCTCCTACGAGCAGTACTTC. It is translated as CASSIDSLSYEQYF.